This T cell receptor (beta chain) was profiled in a study of blood T cell repertoires in COVID-19. Study details: PBMCs, B-cell-depleted T cells, or T cells were the source of the cDNA or gDNA that made up the material.

Each participant's cohort was designated according to participant-reported clinical history. Original handling: Amplifying reference gene primers gave estimates of nucleated cell counts. Assay used: immunoSEQ multiplex PCR; TCRdb lists only in-frame clones, some missing. V and J calls and clone size are as listed in that table; D and trimming were resolved from the DNA. The sample lists over 130,000 clones; approximately 85% were seen once. Germline assignment: CDR1 SGHRS and CDR2 YFSETQ. Trimming removed 0 bases from V and 5 bases from J, with 10 bases in between. The CDR3 is 14 amino acids. The sequence was obtained from a woman between 45 and 60 years old with acute COVID-19. The genes are TRBV5-1 and TRBJ2-3, with D hard to call. The sample consisted of PBMCs or T cells enriched from blood (not recorded which). The CDR3: CASSLAPLRDTQYF. DNA of the CDR3: TGCGCCAGCAGCTTGGCCCCCTTGAGAGATACGCAGTATTTT.